This TCR beta chain was sequenced during a study of blood T cells in healthy people across ages. Regarding the study as a whole: Unknown donor CMV status possibly confounded expanded clonotype changes. The study found more naive CD4+ cells and higher diversity in long-lived than aged donors.

Then a second PCR, running about 6 to 11 cycles, was carried out with a sample-barcoded 5' primer and a J-beta primer mix. TCRdb re-analysed the 5' RACE reads in MiXCR, keeping a single row per CDR3 protein. The repertoire holds 650,000 to 950,000 distinct CDR3 sequences, with under 45% as singletons. Per the germline V gene, CDR1 is SQVTM and CDR2 is ANQGSEA. With 6 bases clipped from V and 7 bases from J, the junction kept 14 bases outside the gene matches. The CDR3 is made up of 14 amino acids. Isolation yielded PBMCs, at least 6.5 million per sample, in every case. This clonotype has only one observation. Its antigen is still unknown.

This TCR was recovered from a man between 60 and 75 years old in good health. Sequencing was carried out using blood. This chain joins TRBV29-1 and TRBJ1-2; TRBD1 matches 7 bases. CDR3 in DNA: TGCAGCGTGGGGGACAGACGGGATGGTTTTGGCTACACCTTC. Its protein product is CSVGDRRDGFGYTF.